This entry lists 18 T cell receptor beta chains sequenced from one sample in a study of T cell changes during pregnancy in multiple sclerosis. Data came from immunoSEQ multiplex PCR; TCRdb stores just in-frame clones and leaves some out. Of about 40,000 clones in the sample, approximately 91% are singletons; the top ten hold 0.5%. The specimen was CD4+ T cells from peripheral blood mononuclear cells, collected in the second trimester of pregnancy. The source of these receptors is a female donor in good health, enrolled as a control in a pregnancy study.

The chain has TRBV30 and TRBJ1-4; D gene ambiguous. The V end was cut by 8 bases, the J end by 8 bases, with 24 bases between. Germline assignment: CDR1 GTSNPN and CDR2 SVGIG (reference sequence). This CDR3 region has 15 residues. This chain's CDR3 is CAGGPAQIGGEKLFF. As DNA, the CDR3 is TGTGCCGGAGGCCCCGCCCAGATCGGAGGGGAAAAACTGTTTTTT. Full variable domain (missing parts from reference TRBV30 and TRBJ1-4): SQTIHQWPATLVQPVGSPLSLECTVEGTSNPNLYWYRQAAGRGLQLLFYSVGIGQISSEVPQNLSASRPQDRQFILSSKKLLLSDSGFYLCAGGPAQIGGEKLFFGSGTQLSVL.

The DNA of the CDR3 is TGTGCCAGCAGCTGGGGGGACAGGGGATACCAAGAGACCCAGTACTTC. Translated: CASSWGDRGYQETQYF. The chain combines TRBV7-2 with TRBJ2-5; TRBD1 aligns across 10 bases. With 4 bases clipped from V and 0 bases from J, the junction kept 5 bases outside the gene matches. The germline V gene encodes CDR1 SGHTA and CDR2 FQGNSA. The CDR3 is 16 amino acids.

The chain carries TRBV6-1 and TRBJ2-6; D uncertain. Germline V CDR1 and CDR2: MNHNS, SASEGT. CDR3 size: 15 residues. V lost 4 bases and J 4 bases, leaving 11 bases between the germline ends. The CDR3 bases are TGTGCCAGCAGTGTTCTACCAGGAGGGGCCAACGTCCTGACTTTC. Translated: CASSVLPGGANVLTF.

V and J are TRBV7-3 and TRBJ2-3; D might be TRBD2 (7 bases). CDR1 is SGHTA, CDR2 FQGTGA, per germline. The CDR3 is 15 residues long. Trimming took 5 bases from V and 4 from J, leaving 16 bases between them. The CDR3 is CASSVMGGAADTQYF. For the CDR3, the DNA is TGTGCCAGCAGCGTTATGGGGGGGGCCGCAGATACGCAGTATTTT.

The chain has TRBV10-1 and TRBJ2-7, with 10 bases lining up with TRBD2. The germline gives CDR1 WNHNN, CDR2 SYGVQD (reference sequence). The ends lost 6 bases at V and 3 bases at J; junction bases unmatched: 11. The CDR3 is 16 residues long. CDR3 loop: CASRPKTSGRNYEQYF. The CDR3 region has the DNA TGCGCCAGCAGACCGAAGACTAGCGGGCGAAACTACGAGCAGTACTTC.

The chain carries TRBV7-9 and TRBJ2-3; the match to TRBD2 covers 9 bases. The CDR3 runs 15 residues. Unmatched junction bases numbered 1, after V lost 1 base and J lost 2 bases. From germline, CDR1 is SEHNR and CDR2 FQNEAQ (reference sequence). As DNA, the CDR3 is TGTGCCAGCAGCTTAGGACTAGCGGACACAGATACGCAGTATTTT. As protein: CASSLGLADTDTQYF.

The genes are TRBV29-1 and TRBJ1-1, with a tentative D call TRBD1 (6 bases). The germline V gene has CDR1 SQVTM and CDR2 ANQGSEA. V lost 6 bases to trimming and J lost 7 bases, with 21 bases between them. CDR3 length equals 14 residues. CDR3: CSVGMGALSGEAFF. The CDR3 nucleotides are TGCAGCGTGGGGATGGGGGCGCTTTCTGGTGAAGCTTTCTTT.

This clone was recorded only once. This rearrangement joins TRBV28 to TRBJ2-5, with TRBD2 as a possible D gene (5 bases). V shed 7 bases and J shed 1 base, with 13 bases lying between them. The CDR3 consists of 14 residues. Germline values: CDR1 MDHEN, CDR2 SYDVKM. CDR3 sequence (DNA): TGTGCCAGCAACCAACTAGGTATCCAAGAGACCCAGTACTTC. It codes for CASNQLGIQETQYF.

The chain uses TRBV29-1 and TRBJ1-1; maybe TRBD1 (6 bases). CDR3 length equals 14 residues. Germline V gives CDR1 SQVTM, CDR2 ANQGSEA. V was trimmed by 6 bases and J by 2 bases, leaving 16 bases between them. CDR3 protein: CSVPTTGSNTEAFF. CDR3 in DNA: TGCAGCGTCCCCACAACAGGGTCAAACACTGAAGCTTTCTTT.

This sequence joins TRBV14 and TRBJ2-1, with TRBD1 matching 8 bases. This CDR3 contains 16 residues. Germline CDR1 is SGHDN and CDR2 is FVKESK. J was trimmed by 8 bases and V by 4 bases; bases with no gene match: 13. The CDR3 DNA reads as TGTGCCAGCAGCCTCGGCCAGGGGGCCCCGTGGGATGAGCAGTTCTTC. Protein: CASSLGQGAPWDEQFF.

The chain couples TRBV4-3 to TRBJ1-2; D gene unclear. This CDR3 has 14 amino acids. Trimming removed 3 bases at V and 3 bases at J, with 11 bases between. The germline CDR1 and CDR2 sequences are LGHNA and YSLEER. CDR3 nucleotide sequence: TGCGCCAGCAGCCAGGCCCAGGAAGACTATGGCTACACCTTC. Residues: CASSQAQEDYGYTF.

This clone came up a few times. The chain links TRBV19 to TRBJ1-2, with 8 bases lining up with TRBD1. The CDR3 extends over 16 amino acids. The germline V gene encodes CDR1 LNHDA and CDR2 SQIVND (reference sequence). J gave up 4 bases and V 4 bases, and 11 bases lay outside the gene matches. The chain's CDR3 is CASSKDREGFGYGYTF. The CDR3 DNA is TGTGCCAGTAGTAAGGACAGGGAGGGTTTCGGCTATGGCTACACCTTC.

CDR3: CASSRTGRNIQYF. The CDR3, as DNA: TGTGCCAGCAGTCGGACAGGGAGAAACATTCAGTACTTC. This chain connects TRBV28 to TRBJ2-4; 8 bases line up with TRBD1. Per germline, CDR1 MDHEN and CDR2 SYDVKM. Germline trimming cut 5 bases from V and 6 bases from J; bases unmatched to any gene: 3. The CDR3 spans 13 residues.

Here the CDR3 DNA reads TGTGCCAGCAGCCCCGTGGGGGGGACCGCCGGAAATGAGCAGTTCTTC. It encodes CASSPVGGTAGNEQFF. V usage is TRBV5-4 and J usage is TRBJ2-1; 7 bases agree with TRBD2. Germline V gene data show CDR1 as SGHNT and CDR2 as YYREEE (reference sequence). V lost 4 bases, J lost 7 bases, and 14 bases stayed unmatched. This CDR3 contains 16 residues.

The chain combines TRBV7-2 with TRBJ2-7, with 11 bases that match TRBD2. Germline loops: CDR1 SGHTA, CDR2 FQGNSA. V dropped 1 base and J dropped 3; count of bases not matched to a gene: 2. The CDR3 extends over 15 amino acids. In DNA, the CDR3 is TGTGCCAGCAGCTTAGTAGCGGGAGGGCTCTACGAGCAGTACTTC. Translated: CASSLVAGGLYEQYF.

A single count supports this clone. The chain couples TRBV19 to TRBJ1-2; D ambiguous. With 5 bases removed from V and 2 bases from J, the gap between germline ends came to 12 bases. Germline assignment: CDR1 LNHDA and CDR2 SQIVND (reference sequence). CDR3 length: 14 amino acids. CDR3 protein: CASSPDGLNYGYTF. Written as DNA, the CDR3 is TGTGCCAGTAGTCCCGACGGACTAAACTATGGCTACACCTTC.

V and J are TRBV18 and TRBJ1-1; D is possibly TRBD1 (5 bases). CDR3 length: 16 residues. In germline, CDR1 is KGHSH, CDR2 LQKENI. The V and J ends lost 1 base and 1 base respectively, with 13 bases between them. CDR3 in amino acids: CASSPRLVTENTEAFF. The CDR3 nucleotides are TGTGCCAGCTCACCACGTCTGGTGACAGAGAACACTGAAGCTTTCTTT. Combining the CDR3 with reference TRBV18 and TRBJ1-1 gives the whole variable domain NAGVMQNPRHLVRRRGQEARLRCSPMKGHSHVYWYRQLPEEGLKFMVYLQKENIIDESGMPKERFSAEFPKEGPSILRIQQVVRGDSAAYFCASSPRLVTENTEAFFGQGTRLTVV.

The V gene is TRBV5-1, the J gene TRBJ2-7; tentatively, D is TRBD2 (6 bases). This CDR3 is built from 13 residues. Germline CDR1 reads SGHRS; CDR2 reads YFSETQ. Trimming removed 4 bases from V and 3 bases from J, with 11 bases in between. This CDR3 reads CASSGGQDYEQYF. DNA for the CDR3: TGCGCCAGCAGCGGAGGGCAGGACTACGAGCAGTACTTC.